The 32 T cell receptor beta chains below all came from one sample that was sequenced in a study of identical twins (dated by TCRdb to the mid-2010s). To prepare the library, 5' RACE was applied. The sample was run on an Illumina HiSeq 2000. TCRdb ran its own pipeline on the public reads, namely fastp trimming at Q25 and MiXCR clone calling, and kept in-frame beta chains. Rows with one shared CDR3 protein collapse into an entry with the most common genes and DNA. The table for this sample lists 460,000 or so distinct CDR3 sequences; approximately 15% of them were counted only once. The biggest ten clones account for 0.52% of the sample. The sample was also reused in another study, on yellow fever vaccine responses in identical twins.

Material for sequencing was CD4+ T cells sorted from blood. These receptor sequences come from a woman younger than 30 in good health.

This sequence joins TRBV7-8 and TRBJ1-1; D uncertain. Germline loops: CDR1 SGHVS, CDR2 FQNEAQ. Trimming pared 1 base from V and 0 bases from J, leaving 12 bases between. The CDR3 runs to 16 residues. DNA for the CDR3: TGTGCCAGCAGCTTAGTAGGACCAGGCCTGAACACTGAAGCTTTCTTT. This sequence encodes CASSLVGPGLNTEAFF.

The CDR3 bases are TGCAGCGTGGGACTGGGTGGAGGGAGCAATCAGCCCCAGCATTTT. It specifies CSVGLGGGSNQPQHF. The chain uses TRBV29-1 and TRBJ1-5, with D possibly TRBD1 on 5 matching bases. The V gene lost 6 bases and the J gene lost 1 base, with 16 bases spanning the gap. Germline CDR1 reads SQVTM; CDR2 reads ANQGSEA. The length of the CDR3 is 15 residues.

The CDR3 coding sequence is TGTGCCAGCAGCGTTGGGACAGGCTGGAACACTGAAGCTTTCTTT. Translating gives CASSVGTGWNTEAFF. The chain links TRBV7-2 to TRBJ1-1, with TRBD1 matching 8 bases. This CDR3 has 15 amino acids. The germline V gene has CDR1 SGHTA and CDR2 FQGNSA. V gave up 5 bases and J gave up 1 base; unmatched junction bases: 6.

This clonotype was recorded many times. The CDR3 DNA sequence: TGTGCCAGCAGCTTAGAACTACCGAACACCGGGGAGCTGTTTTTT. It translates to CASSLELPNTGELFF. The chain carries TRBV11-2 and TRBJ2-2; D gene uncertain. Trimming stripped 0 bases from V and 0 bases from J, with 5 bases between. There are 15 residues in the CDR3. The V gene's germline CDR1 is SGHAT and CDR2 FQNNGV.

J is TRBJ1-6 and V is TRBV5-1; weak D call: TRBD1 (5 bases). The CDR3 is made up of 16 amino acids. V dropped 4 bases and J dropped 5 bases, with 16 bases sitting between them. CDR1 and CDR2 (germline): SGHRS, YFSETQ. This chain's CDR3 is CASSLLPGTDNSPLHF. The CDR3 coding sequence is TGCGCCAGCAGCCTACTACCCGGGACGGATAATTCACCCCTCCACTTT. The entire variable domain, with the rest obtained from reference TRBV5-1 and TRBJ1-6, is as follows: KAGVTQTPRYLIKTRGQQVTLSCSPISGHRSVSWYQQTPGQGLQFLFEYFSETQRNKGNFPGRFSGRQFSNSRSEMNVSTLELGDSALYLCASSLLPGTDNSPLHFGNGTRLTVT.

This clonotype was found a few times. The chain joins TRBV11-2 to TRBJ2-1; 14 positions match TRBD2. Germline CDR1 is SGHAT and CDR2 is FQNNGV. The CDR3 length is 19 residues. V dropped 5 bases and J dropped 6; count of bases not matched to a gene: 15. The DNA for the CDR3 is TGTGCCAGCAGCACACTAACCGGGACTAGCGGGAGATATCGCAATGAGCAGTTCTTC. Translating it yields CASSTLTGTSGRYRNEQFF. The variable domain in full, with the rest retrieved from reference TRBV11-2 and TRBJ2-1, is EAGVAQSPRYKIIEKRQSVAFWCNPISGHATLYWYQQILGQGPKLLIQFQNNGVVDDSQLPKDRFSAERLKGVDSTLKIQPAKLEDSAVYLCASSTLTGTSGRYRNEQFFGPGTRLTVL.

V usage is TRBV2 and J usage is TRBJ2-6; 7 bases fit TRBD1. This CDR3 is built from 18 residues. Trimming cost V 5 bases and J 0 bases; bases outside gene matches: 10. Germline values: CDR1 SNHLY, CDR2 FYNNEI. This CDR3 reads CASSIPGQRVSGANVLTF. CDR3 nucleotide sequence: TGTGCCAGCAGTATACCGGGACAGAGAGTCTCTGGGGCCAACGTCCTGACTTTC.

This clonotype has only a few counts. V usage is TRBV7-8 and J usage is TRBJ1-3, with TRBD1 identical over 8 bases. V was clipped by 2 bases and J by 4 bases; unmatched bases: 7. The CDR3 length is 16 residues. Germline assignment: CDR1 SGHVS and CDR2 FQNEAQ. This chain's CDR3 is CASSLRTGQLGNTIYF. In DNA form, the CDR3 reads TGTGCCAGCAGCTTACGGACAGGGCAATTGGGAAACACCATATATTTT.

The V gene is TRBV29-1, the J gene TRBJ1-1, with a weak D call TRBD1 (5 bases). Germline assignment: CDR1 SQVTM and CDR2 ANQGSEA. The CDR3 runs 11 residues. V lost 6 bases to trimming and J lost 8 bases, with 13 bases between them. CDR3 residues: CSVRQSPEAFF. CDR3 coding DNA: TGCAGCGTGAGACAGAGTCCGGAAGCTTTCTTT.

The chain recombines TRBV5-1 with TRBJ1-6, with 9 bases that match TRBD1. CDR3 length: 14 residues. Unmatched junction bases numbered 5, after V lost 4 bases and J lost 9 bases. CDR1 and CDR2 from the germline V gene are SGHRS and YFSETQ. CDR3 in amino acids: CASSVGQGSSPLHF. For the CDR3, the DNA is TGCGCCAGCAGCGTGGGACAGGGTAGTTCACCCCTCCACTTT.

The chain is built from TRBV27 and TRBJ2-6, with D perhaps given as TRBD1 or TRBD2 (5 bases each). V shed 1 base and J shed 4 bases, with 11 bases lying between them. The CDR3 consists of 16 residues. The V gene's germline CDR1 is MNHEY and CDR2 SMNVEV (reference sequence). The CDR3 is CASSLWIGAGANVLTF. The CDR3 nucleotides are TGTGCCAGCAGTTTATGGATCGGGGCCGGGGCCAACGTCCTGACTTTC.

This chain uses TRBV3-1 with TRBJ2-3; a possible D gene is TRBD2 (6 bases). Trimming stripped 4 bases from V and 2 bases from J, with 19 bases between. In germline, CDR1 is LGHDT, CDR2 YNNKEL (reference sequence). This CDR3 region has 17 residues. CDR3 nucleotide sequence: TGTGCCAGCAGCCCCCTTCGAGGGCGGGGACTCACAGATACGCAGTATTTT. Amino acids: CASSPLRGRGLTDTQYF.

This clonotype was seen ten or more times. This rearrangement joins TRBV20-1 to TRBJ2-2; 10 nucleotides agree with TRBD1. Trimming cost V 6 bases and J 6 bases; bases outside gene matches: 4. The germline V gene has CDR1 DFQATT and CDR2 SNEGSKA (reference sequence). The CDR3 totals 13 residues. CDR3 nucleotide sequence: TGCAGTGCCGGGACAGGGGTTCCCGGGGAGCTGTTTTTT. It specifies CSAGTGVPGELFF.

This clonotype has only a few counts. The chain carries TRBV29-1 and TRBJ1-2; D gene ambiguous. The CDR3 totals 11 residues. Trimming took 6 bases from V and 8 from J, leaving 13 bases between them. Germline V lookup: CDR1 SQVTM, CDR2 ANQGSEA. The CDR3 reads CSVRSAKGYTF. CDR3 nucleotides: TGCAGCGTCCGGTCAGCGAAGGGCTACACCTTC.

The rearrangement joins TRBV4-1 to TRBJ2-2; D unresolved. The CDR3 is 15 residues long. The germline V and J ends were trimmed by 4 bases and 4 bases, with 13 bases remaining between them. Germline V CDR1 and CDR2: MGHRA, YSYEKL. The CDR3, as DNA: TGCGCCAGCAGCCCGAGAGGTTTAGGCACCGGGGAGCTGTTTTTT. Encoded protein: CASSPRGLGTGELFF.

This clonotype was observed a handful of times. Here the CDR3 reads CASTSTGYAQYF. CDR3 in DNA: TGTGCCAGCACCTCGACAGGGTACGCCCAGTACTTC. The V and J genes are TRBV7-2 and TRBJ2-5, with 7 bases identical to TRBD1. CDR3 length equals 12 residues. V gave up 7 bases and J gave up 9 bases; unmatched junction bases: 8. Looked up from germline, CDR1 is SGHTA and CDR2 is FQGNSA. The full variable domain, completed using reference TRBV7-2 and TRBJ2-5, is GAGVSQSPSNKVTEKGKDVELRCDPISGHTALYWYRQSLGQGLEFLIYFQGNSAPDKSGLPSDRFSAERTGGSVSTLTIQRTQQEDSAVYLCASTSTGYAQYFGPGTRLLVL.

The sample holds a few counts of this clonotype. This CDR3 reads CASSKGVYEQYF. The CDR3 DNA follows: TGTGCCAGCAGCAAAGGAGTATACGAGCAGTACTTC. The gene calls are TRBV21-1 and TRBJ2-7. TRBV21-1 is designated a pseudogene. This CDR3 has 12 residues.

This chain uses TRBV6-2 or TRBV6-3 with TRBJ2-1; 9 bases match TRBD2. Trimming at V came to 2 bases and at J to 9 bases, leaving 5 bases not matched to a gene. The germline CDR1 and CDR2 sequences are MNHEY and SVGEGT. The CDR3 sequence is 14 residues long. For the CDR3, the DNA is TGTGCCAGCAGTTACGCTAGCGGGACCGCTGAGCAGTTCTTC. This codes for CASSYASGTAEQFF.

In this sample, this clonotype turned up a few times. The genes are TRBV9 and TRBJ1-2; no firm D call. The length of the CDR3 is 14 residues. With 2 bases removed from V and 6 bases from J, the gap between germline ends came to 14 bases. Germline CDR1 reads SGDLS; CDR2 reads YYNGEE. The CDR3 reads CASSVARGENGYTF. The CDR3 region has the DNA TGTGCCAGCAGCGTCGCCCGGGGTGAGAATGGCTACACCTTC.

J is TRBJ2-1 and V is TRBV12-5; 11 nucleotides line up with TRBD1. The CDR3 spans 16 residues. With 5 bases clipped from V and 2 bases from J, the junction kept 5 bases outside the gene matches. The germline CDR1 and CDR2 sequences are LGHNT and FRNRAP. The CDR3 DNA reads TGTGCTAGTGGTCTGGGACAGGGGGGCCCCTACAATGAGCAGTTCTTC. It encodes CASGLGQGGPYNEQFF. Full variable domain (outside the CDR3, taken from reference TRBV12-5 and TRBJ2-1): DARVTQTPRHKVTEMGQEVTMRCQPILGHNTVFWYRQTMMQGLELLAYFRNRAPLDDSGMPKDRFSAEMPDATLATLKIQPSEPRDSAVYFCASGLGQGGPYNEQFFGPGTRLTVL.

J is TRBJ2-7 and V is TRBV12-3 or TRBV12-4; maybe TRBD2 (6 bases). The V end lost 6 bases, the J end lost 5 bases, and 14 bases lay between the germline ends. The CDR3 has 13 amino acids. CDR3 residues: CASSPLGGNEQYF. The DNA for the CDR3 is TGTGCCAGCAGCCCCCTGGGGGGTAACGAGCAGTACTTC.

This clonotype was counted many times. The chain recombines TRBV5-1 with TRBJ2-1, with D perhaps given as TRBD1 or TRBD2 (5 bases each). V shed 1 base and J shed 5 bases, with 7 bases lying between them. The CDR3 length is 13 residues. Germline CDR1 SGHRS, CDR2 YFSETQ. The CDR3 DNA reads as TGCGCCAGCAGCTTGCGAGGGGACAATGAGCAGTTCTTC. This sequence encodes CASSLRGDNEQFF.

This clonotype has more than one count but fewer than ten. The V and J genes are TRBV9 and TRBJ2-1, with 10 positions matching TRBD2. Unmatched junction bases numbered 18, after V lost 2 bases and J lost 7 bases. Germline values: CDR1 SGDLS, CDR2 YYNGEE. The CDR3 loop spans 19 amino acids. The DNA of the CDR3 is TGTGCCAGCAGCGTTGCCATGCCAGTCCCGGGACTAGCGAGGAATGAGCAGTTCTTC. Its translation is CASSVAMPVPGLARNEQFF.

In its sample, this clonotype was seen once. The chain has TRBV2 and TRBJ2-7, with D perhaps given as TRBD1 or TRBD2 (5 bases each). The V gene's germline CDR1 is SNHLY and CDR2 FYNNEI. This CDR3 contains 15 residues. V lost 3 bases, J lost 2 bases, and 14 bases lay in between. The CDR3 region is CASSEAGTSPYEQYF. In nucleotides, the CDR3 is TGTGCCAGCAGTGAGGCAGGGACGAGCCCCTACGAGCAGTACTTC.

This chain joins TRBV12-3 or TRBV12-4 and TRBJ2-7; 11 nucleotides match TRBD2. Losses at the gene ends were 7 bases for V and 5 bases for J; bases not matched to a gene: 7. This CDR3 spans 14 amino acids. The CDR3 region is CASTSLAGDHEQYF. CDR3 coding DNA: TGTGCCAGCACTTCACTAGCGGGAGACCACGAGCAGTACTTC.

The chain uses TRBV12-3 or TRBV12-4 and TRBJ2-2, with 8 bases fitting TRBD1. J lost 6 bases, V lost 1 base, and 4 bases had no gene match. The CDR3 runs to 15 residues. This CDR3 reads CASSLGQGSPGELFF. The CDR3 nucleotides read TGTGCCAGCAGTTTAGGACAGGGGTCCCCCGGGGAGCTGTTTTTT.

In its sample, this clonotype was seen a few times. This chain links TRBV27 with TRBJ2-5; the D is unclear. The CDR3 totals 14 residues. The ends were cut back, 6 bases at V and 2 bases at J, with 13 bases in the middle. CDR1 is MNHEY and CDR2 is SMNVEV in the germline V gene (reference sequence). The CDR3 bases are TGTGCCAGCAGCCCTACGTGGGTGCAAGAGACCCAGTACTTC. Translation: CASSPTWVQETQYF.

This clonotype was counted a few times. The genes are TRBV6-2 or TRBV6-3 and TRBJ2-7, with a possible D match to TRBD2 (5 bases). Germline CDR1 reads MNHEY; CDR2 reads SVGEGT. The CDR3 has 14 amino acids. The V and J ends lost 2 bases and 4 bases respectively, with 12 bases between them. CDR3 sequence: CASSYGLAKYEQYF. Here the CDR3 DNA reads TGTGCCAGCAGTTACGGGCTAGCCAAATACGAGCAGTACTTC.

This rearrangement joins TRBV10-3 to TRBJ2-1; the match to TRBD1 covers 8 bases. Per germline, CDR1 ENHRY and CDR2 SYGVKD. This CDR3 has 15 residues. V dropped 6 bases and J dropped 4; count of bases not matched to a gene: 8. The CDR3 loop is CAIRGQGASYNEQFF. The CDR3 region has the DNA TGTGCCATCAGGGGGCAGGGGGCATCGTACAATGAGCAGTTCTTC.

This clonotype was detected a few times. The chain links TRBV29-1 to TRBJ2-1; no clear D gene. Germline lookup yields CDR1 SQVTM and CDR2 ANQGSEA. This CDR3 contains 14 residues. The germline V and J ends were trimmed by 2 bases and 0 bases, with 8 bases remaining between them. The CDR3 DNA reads TGCAGCGTTGAACGCCATAGCTCCTACAATGAGCAGTTCTTC. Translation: CSVERHSSYNEQFF.

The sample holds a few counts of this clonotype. CDR3 bases: TGTGCCAGCAGAGGATTCGGGGAGACCCAGTACTTC. Translating gives CASRGFGETQYF. V and J are TRBV2 and TRBJ2-5; D unresolved. CDR3 length: 12 amino acids. Trimming stripped 6 bases from V and 5 bases from J, with 10 bases between. The germline gives CDR1 SNHLY, CDR2 FYNNEI.

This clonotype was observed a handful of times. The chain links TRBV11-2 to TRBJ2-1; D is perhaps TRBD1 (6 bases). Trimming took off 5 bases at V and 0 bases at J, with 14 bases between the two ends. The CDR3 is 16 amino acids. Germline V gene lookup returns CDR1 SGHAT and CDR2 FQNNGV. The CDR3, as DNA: TGTGCCAGCAGCCCGACAGGACAATTCTCCTACAATGAGCAGTTCTTC. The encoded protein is CASSPTGQFSYNEQFF.